These 30 T cell receptor beta chains originate from one sample sequenced in a study of T cells in women clearing cervical HPV infection. TCRdb's table, derived via immunoSEQ multiplex PCR, lists solely in-frame clones and lacks some. Its clone listing holds about 23,000 clones. The sequencing sample was made of blood buffy coat. The receptor source for this set is a woman between 18 and 70 years old with a cervical HPV16 infection that either progressed to CIN3+ or cleared (not recorded which).

In regard to this clone: Read data end 3 residues before the CDR3 end; the end is taken from the germline J gene. The same CDR3 can be traced to other DNA sequences in this sample. The rearrangement joins TRBV9 to TRBJ1-2; D perhaps matches TRBD1 (6 bases). In germline, CDR1 is SGDLS, CDR2 YYNGEE. This CDR3 spans 13 amino acids. The V gene lost 4 bases and the J gene lost 3 bases, with 10 bases spanning the gap. The part of the CDR3 DNA that was read is TGTGCCAGCAGCCCACAGGGAGACTATGGC. This encodes CASSPQGDYG. The whole CDR3 sequence is CASSPQGDYGYTF.

This clone is classed as medium-sized (0.01 to 0.1%) by frequency. With the read ending 3 residues before the CDR3 end, the germline J gene is used to fill in that end. This chain joins TRBV6-2 or TRBV6-3 and TRBJ1-2; 8 bases are shared with TRBD1. The CDR3 covers 14 residues. The germline V gene has CDR1 MNHEY and CDR2 SVGEGT. J gave up 4 bases and V 7 bases, and 8 bases lay outside the gene matches. The DNA read from the CDR3 is TGTGCCAGCAAAGACGGACAGGGTCCCTATGGC. This sequence encodes CASKDGQGPYG. In full, the CDR3 reads CASKDGQGPYGYTF.

In regard to this clone: From the germline J gene comes the end of the CDR3, since the read stops 3 residues before it. The rearrangement joins TRBV5-4 to TRBJ1-2, with D maybe TRBD1 (5 bases). Deletions cut 0 bases from V and 7 bases from J, with 16 bases between. Per the germline V gene, CDR1 is SGHNT and CDR2 is YYREEE (reference sequence). This CDR3 has 15 amino acids. The CDR3: CASSLAGGRGSGYTF. The sequenced part of the CDR3 DNA is TGTGCCAGCAGCTTGGCGGGGGGGAGGGGATCTGGC.

By frequency, this clone is medium-sized. CDR3 sequence reads: CASSLAQVTTDTQYF. CDR3 DNA (partial): TGTGCCAGCAGCTTAGCACAGGTAACCACAGATACG. The gene calls are TRBV7-8 and TRBJ2-3; D is possibly TRBD1 (5 bases). The read falls 3 residues short of the CDR3 end, and the missing part is taken from the germline J gene. Germline values: CDR1 SGHVS, CDR2 FQNEAQ. CDR3 size: 15 residues. V lost 0 bases and J lost 2, with 9 bases in between.

With respect to this clone: The CDR3 is cut off 3 residues early in the read; its end comes from the germline J gene. V and J are TRBV19 and TRBJ1-1; D uncertain. The CDR3 is made up of 14 amino acids. Between the trimmed V and J ends, which lost 5 bases and 1 base, there was a span of 11 bases. CDR1 and CDR2 from the germline V gene are LNHDA and SQIVND (reference sequence). The part of the CDR3 DNA that was read is TGTGCCAGTAGTGATGATCTCAGGAACACTGAA. Its protein product is CASSDDLRNTE. The CDR3 as a whole reads CASSDDLRNTEAFF.

To note about this clone: Read coverage stops 3 residues before the CDR3 terminus; the germline J gene supplies the remainder. The rearrangement links TRBV2 to TRBJ1-4; D ambiguous. Trimming left V 2 bases short and J 7 bases short, with 17 bases between. Germline CDR1 and CDR2: SNHLY and FYNNEI. The CDR3 contains 16 residues. The CDR3 here is CASSEQDSTNREKLFF. The part of the CDR3 DNA that was read is TGTGCCAGCAGTGAACAGGACTCAACTAATCGTGAAAAA.

In the case of this clone: The read terminates 3 residues ahead of where the CDR3 ends, so the germline J gene completes it. The chain carries TRBV5-1 and TRBJ2-3, with 8 bases aligning to TRBD2. J was trimmed by 4 bases and V by 2 bases; bases with no gene match: 6. The CDR3 consists of 15 residues. Germline CDR1 is SGHRS and CDR2 is YFSETQ. CDR3 protein: CASSFGRGVADTQYF. CDR3 DNA (partial): TGCGCCAGCAGCTTCGGGCGGGGGGTGGCAGATACG.

As to this clone: From the germline J gene comes the end of the CDR3, since the read stops 3 residues before it. This chain links TRBV10-3 with TRBJ2-5, with D perhaps TRBD1 (6 bases). Germline V CDR1 and CDR2: ENHRY, SYGVKD. Deletions cut 3 bases from V and 2 bases from J, with 10 bases between. The CDR3 is 14 amino acids. CDR3: CAISEGQIQETQYF. CDR3 bases read: TGTGCCATCAGTGAAGGACAGATTCAAGAGACC.

Concerning this clone itself: The read ends 3 residues early relative to the CDR3; the germline J gene fills the gap. The chain is built from TRBV7-8 and TRBJ2-1; D perhaps matches TRBD2 (5 bases). Germline CDR1 reads SGHVS; CDR2 reads FQNEAQ. This CDR3 is 14 amino acids long. The germline V and J ends were trimmed by 9 bases and 4 bases, with 16 bases remaining between them. The sequenced CDR3 bases are TGTGCCAGTCTAGAACTAGAGTTATACAATGAG. Protein: CASLELELYNE. From start to end, the CDR3 is CASLELELYNEQFF.

Concerning this clone itself: The read ends 3 residues before the CDR3 terminus; that terminus is restored from the germline J gene. This sequence joins TRBV5-1 and TRBJ1-5; no definite D call. Between the trimmed V and J ends, which lost 0 bases and 0 bases, there was a span of 7 bases. Germline assignment: CDR1 SGHRS and CDR2 YFSETQ. The CDR3 loop spans 15 amino acids. The CDR3 here is CASSLGVASNQPQHF. The sequenced part of the CDR3 DNA is TGCGCCAGCAGCTTGGGGGTAGCTAGCAATCAGCCC.

Regarding this clone: The CDR3 is cut off 3 residues early in the read; its end comes from the germline J gene. This chain connects TRBV19 to TRBJ1-2, with 7 nucleotides matching TRBD1. The V gene's germline CDR1 is LNHDA and CDR2 SQIVND (reference sequence). This CDR3 is built from 13 residues. With 7 bases clipped from V and 4 bases from J, the junction kept 6 bases outside the gene matches. The CDR3 spells CASIDRVGYGYTF. Partial CDR3 DNA: TGTGCCAGTATAGACAGGGTCGGCTATGGC.

CDR3 sequence reads: CASIIQRGYTF. The sequenced part of the CDR3 DNA is TGTGCCAGCATTATCCAACGGGGC. The gene calls are TRBV18 and TRBJ1-2; D is unclear. The read is 3 residues too short to cover the CDR3 end, so that end is filled in from the germline J gene. The CDR3 covers 11 residues. Germline loops: CDR1 KGHSH, CDR2 LQKENI.

The CDR3 reads CSAPGWGQGNTEAFF. CDR3 DNA, as far as it was read: TGCAGTGCTCCTGGGTGGGGACAGGGTAACACTGAA. The chain carries TRBV20-1 and TRBJ1-1; 9 nucleotides match TRBD1. Read coverage stops 3 residues before the CDR3 terminus; the germline J gene supplies the remainder. Germline lookup yields CDR1 DFQATT and CDR2 SNEGSKA (reference sequence). This CDR3 is built from 15 residues. Germline trimming cut 5 bases from V and 2 bases from J; bases unmatched to any gene: 9.

On this clone: The read terminates 3 residues before the CDR3 end, so the remaining end is supplied by the germline J gene. The rearrangement links TRBV11-2 to TRBJ1-1; the D is unclear. The CDR3 covers 14 residues. The germline V gene encodes CDR1 SGHAT and CDR2 FQNNGV. Trimming took 3 bases from V and 5 from J, leaving 13 bases between them. The CDR3 loop is CASSFRQEGTEAFF. CDR3 DNA, as far as it was read: TGTGCCAGCAGCTTTCGGCAGGAAGGAACTGAA.

Of note for this clone: The read falls 3 residues short of the CDR3 end, and the missing part is taken from the germline J gene. This sequence joins TRBV19 and TRBJ2-7; 11 nucleotides line up with TRBD1. CDR1 LNHDA and CDR2 SQIVND come from the germline V gene (reference sequence). The length of the CDR3 is 14 residues. Losses at the gene ends were 5 bases for V and 1 base for J; bases not matched to a gene: 1. The CDR3 bases that were read are TGTGCCAGTAGTGGGACAGGGGGTTCCTACGAG. It specifies CASSGTGGSYE. The CDR3, in full, reads CASSGTGGSYEQYF.

For this clone: The read is 3 residues too short to cover the CDR3 end, so that end is filled in from the germline J gene. V usage is TRBV5-1 and J usage is TRBJ1-4; the D gene is possibly TRBD1 (6 bases). V was trimmed by 1 base and J by 2 bases, leaving 12 bases between them. The CDR3 covers 16 residues. CDR1 and CDR2 from the germline V gene are SGHRS and YFSETQ. The CDR3 loop is CASSLLQGSTNEKLFF. The CDR3 bases that were read are TGCGCCAGCAGCTTGTTGCAGGGGTCTACTAATGAAAAA.

For this clone: Coverage ceases 3 residues before the CDR3 finishes, and the germline J gene fills in the end. The rearrangement links TRBV19 to TRBJ2-7, with a weak D call TRBD1 (5 bases). The CDR3 covers 14 residues. The germline V and J ends were trimmed by 1 base and 4 bases, with 11 bases remaining between them. CDR1 and CDR2 from the germline V gene are LNHDA and SQIVND (reference sequence). Incomplete CDR3 DNA: TGTGCCAGTAGTATAGGGGGCTACAGGTACGAG. Encoded protein: CASSIGGYRYE. The full CDR3 reads CASSIGGYRYEQYF.

Comment on this clone: The observed sequence ends 3 residues before the CDR3 terminus, with the missing tail filled in from the germline J gene. This chain uses TRBV5-4 with TRBJ2-5; D gene ambiguous. The CDR3 has 13 amino acids. CDR1 SGHNT and CDR2 YYREEE come from the germline V gene (reference sequence). The V and J ends lost 1 base and 3 bases respectively, with 7 bases between them. CDR3 bases read: TGTGCCAGCAGCTTGAGTATAGAAGAGACC. The encoded protein is CASSLSIEET. The whole CDR3 is CASSLSIEETQYF.

In regard to this clone: Read coverage stops 3 residues before the CDR3 terminus; the germline J gene supplies the remainder. The chain has TRBV6-2 or TRBV6-3 and TRBJ2-2; 8 bases match TRBD1. V dropped 5 bases and J dropped 0; count of bases not matched to a gene: 2. Germline assignment: CDR1 MNHEY and CDR2 SVGEGT. CDR3 size: 15 residues. This CDR3 reads CASSPTGANTGELFF. CDR3 bases read: TGTGCCAGCAGTCCGACAGGGGCGAACACCGGGGAG.

A note on this clone: The read comes to an end 3 residues before the CDR3 does, leaving the germline J gene to fill in the end. The chain recombines TRBV4-1 with TRBJ2-1, with 11 bases identical to TRBD2. Germline CDR1 reads MGHRA; CDR2 reads YSYEKL. J was trimmed by 6 bases and V by 6 bases; bases with no gene match: 10. This CDR3 contains 16 residues. The CDR3 loop is CASSPNPSGRFNEQFF. The CDR3 DNA, read in part, is TGCGCCAGCAGTCCTAACCCTAGCGGGAGGTTCAATGAG.

Comments on this clone: The read terminates 3 residues before the CDR3 end, so the remaining end is supplied by the germline J gene. V usage is TRBV7-9 and J usage is TRBJ1-1; 8 positions match TRBD1. This CDR3 spans 14 amino acids. Germline-derived CDR1 and CDR2 are SEHNR and FQNEAQ (reference sequence). This CDR3 reads CASSLRTGKNIAFF. The covered CDR3 bases are TGTGCCAGCAGCTTGCGGACAGGGAAAAACATT.

The CDR3 bases that were read are TGTGCCAGCTCACCGGGACAGGGCTATGGC. Translating it yields CASSPGQGYG. The whole CDR3 sequence is CASSPGQGYGYTF. V and J are TRBV18 and TRBJ1-2; 9 bases agree with TRBD1. The read halts 3 residues ahead of the CDR3 end, with the missing end drawn from the germline J gene. From germline, CDR1 is KGHSH and CDR2 LQKENI. This CDR3 is 13 amino acids long. Trimming at V came to 3 bases and at J to 4 bases, leaving 0 bases not matched to a gene.

Details on this clone: The sequenced fragment ends 3 residues before the CDR3 boundary, so the rest is inferred from the germline J gene. The V and J genes are TRBV29-1 and TRBJ2-3; no clear D gene. CDR1 is SQVTM and CDR2 is ANQGSEA in the germline V gene. CDR3 length: 13 amino acids. V was clipped by 6 bases and J by 2 bases, with 12 bases between them. The CDR3 protein is CSVQQVVTDTQYF. CDR3 DNA (partial): TGCAGCGTCCAGCAGGTGGTCACAGATACG.

Comments on this clone: Read data end 3 residues before the CDR3 end; the end is taken from the germline J gene. The chain joins TRBV19 to TRBJ1-2, with 7 bases lining up with TRBD1. The CDR3 loop spans 15 amino acids. Germline lookup yields CDR1 LNHDA and CDR2 SQIVND (reference sequence). V was pared by 10 bases and J by 4 bases, with 15 bases of the junction left unmatched. The sequenced part of the CDR3 DNA is TGTGCCATCGACCATCGACAGGGCTCCTCCTATGGC. Translated: CAIDHRQGSSYG. In full, the CDR3 reads CAIDHRQGSSYGYTF.

In regard to this clone: The sequenced fragment ends 3 residues before the CDR3 boundary, so the rest is inferred from the germline J gene. This chain links TRBV5-4 with TRBJ2-3, with 7 positions matching TRBD1. In germline, CDR1 is SGHNT, CDR2 YYREEE (reference sequence). J lost 3 bases, V lost 8 bases, and 3 bases had no gene match. This CDR3 region has 12 residues. CDR3 DNA (partial): TGTGCCAGGACAGGGTGGACAGATACG. Protein sequence: CARTGWTDT. The whole CDR3 sequence reads CARTGWTDTQYF.

With respect to this clone: The read terminates 3 residues before the CDR3 end, so the remaining end is supplied by the germline J gene. This chain links TRBV5-1 with TRBJ1-2; 7 bases are shared with TRBD1. CDR1 is SGHRS and CDR2 is YFSETQ in the germline V gene. V trimming: 4 bases; J trimming: 0 bases; junction bases outside the gene matches: 6. This CDR3 comprises 15 residues. The CDR3 spells CASSPGQSPNYGYTF. The CDR3 DNA, read in part, is TGCGCCAGCAGCCCGGGACAGTCCCCTAACTATGGC.

Regarding this clone: With the read ending 3 residues before the CDR3 end, the germline J gene is used to fill in that end. The chain combines TRBV20-1 with TRBJ1-5, with 7 bases that match TRBD1. Germline V CDR1 and CDR2: DFQATT, SNEGSKA (reference sequence). Trimming at V came to 4 bases and at J to 7 bases, leaving 10 bases not matched to a gene. CDR3 size: 14 residues. The part of the CDR3 DNA that was read is TGCAGTGCTACCCGGGCCAGGGGGAGACAGCCC. Protein sequence: CSATRARGRQP. The whole CDR3 region reads CSATRARGRQPQHF.

To note about this clone: The read is 3 residues too short to cover the CDR3 end, so that end is filled in from the germline J gene. The chain couples TRBV30 to TRBJ1-2; D unresolved. The CDR3 loop spans 13 amino acids. Germline V lookup: CDR1 GTSNPN, CDR2 SVGIG (reference sequence). V dropped 3 bases and J dropped 3 bases, with 11 bases sitting between them. The CDR3 protein is CAWSPDGDYGYTF. The CDR3 DNA, read in part, is TGTGCCTGGAGCCCGGACGGGGACTATGGC.

Concerning this clone: The read is 3 residues too short to cover the CDR3 end, so that end is filled in from the germline J gene. The V and J genes are TRBV7-8 and TRBJ1-2, with 9 bases aligning to TRBD1. CDR1 is SGHVS and CDR2 is FQNEAQ in the germline V gene. The V gene end was trimmed by 5 bases and the J gene end by 2 bases; junction bases not matched to a gene: 6. The CDR3 extends over 15 amino acids. This CDR3 is CASSLRDRANYGYTF. The CDR3 bases that were read are TGTGCCAGCAGCCTCCGGGACAGGGCCAACTATGGC. Full variable domain (outside the CDR3, taken from reference TRBV7-8 and TRBJ1-2): GAGVSQSPRYKVAKRGQDVALRCDPISGHVSLFWYQQALGQGPEFLTYFQNEAQLDKSGLPSDRFFAERPEGSVSTLKIQRTQQEDSAVYLCASSLRDRANYGYTFGSGTRLTVV.

A remark on this clone: The read falls 3 residues short of the CDR3 end, and the missing part is taken from the germline J gene. The chain is built from TRBV6-1 and TRBJ2-5; perhaps TRBD2 as D (5 bases). The V and J ends lost 4 bases and 3 bases respectively, with 9 bases between them. The germline V gene encodes CDR1 MNHNS and CDR2 SASEGT. The CDR3 has 13 amino acids. The chain's CDR3 is CASSGTREETQYF. Partial CDR3 DNA: TGTGCCAGCAGTGGTACTAGGGAAGAGACC.